Following are 4 T cell receptor beta chains from one sample sequenced in a study of T cell responses to AZD1222 COVID-19 vaccine. Clones were sequenced by immunoSEQ multiplex PCR, and TCRdb holds only the in-frame ones, with some missing. The sample holds about 110,000 clones, around 88% seen once. This specimen was peripheral blood, taken 28 days after the second AZD1222 dose. The receptors stem from an adult who received the AZD1222 COVID-19 vaccine.

The rearrangement uses TRBV12-3 or TRBV12-4 and TRBJ2-3; possibly TRBD2 for D (7 bases). Trimming stripped 3 bases from V and 12 bases from J, with 16 bases between. This CDR3 has 13 amino acids. Here the CDR3 DNA reads TGTGCCAGCAGTTTGGTCGGGGAGGGGGGACAGTATTTT. This gives the protein CASSLVGEGGQYF.

A word on this clone: Relative to the germline gene, one junction end is altered; a read error may explain this. The rearrangement uses TRBV13 and TRBJ2-1; 12 bases are shared with TRBD2. CDR1 is PRHDT, CDR2 FYEKMQ, per germline (reference sequence). The CDR3 runs 13 residues. CDR3 DNA: TGTGCCAGCAGCATAGGACTAGCGGGGGAGCAGTTCTTC. Its protein is CASSIGLAGEQFF.

This sequence joins TRBV19 and TRBJ1-5; TRBD1 might be the D (5 bases). V was pared by 5 bases and J by 1 base, with 9 bases between. The CDR3 has 14 residues. Germline assignment: CDR1 LNHDA and CDR2 SQIVND (reference sequence). The CDR3 sequence is CASSPGGSNQPQHF. CDR3 DNA: TGTGCCAGTAGTCCGGGGGGAAGCAATCAGCCCCAGCATTTT.

This clone appeared once. The chain links TRBV19 to TRBJ2-7; 8 nucleotides agree with TRBD1. The ends lost 6 bases at V and 1 base at J; junction bases unmatched: 2. Germline values: CDR1 LNHDA, CDR2 SQIVND (reference sequence). This CDR3 contains 13 residues. CDR3 residues: CASSRTGSYEQYF. Written as DNA, the CDR3 is TGTGCCAGTAGCCGGACAGGGTCCTACGAGCAGTACTTC.